The subject of this entry is one T cell receptor beta chain. Its antigen is undetermined. This entry comes from a study of post-analysis software for immune sequencing data. General study points: Same-batch preparations were strongly co-clustered by F measure.

Tagging with unique molecular identifiers was a feature of the TCR beta cDNA libraries. Each CDR3 protein is one row after TCRdb ran MiXCR on the PCR reads. The table lists over 250,000 distinct CDR3 sequences, less than 40% of them singletons. The material sequenced was blood. The TCR was taken from a girl aged 5 to 17 with multiple sclerosis.

The CDR3 sequence: CASSQAGHSYTEAFF. The CDR3 DNA follows: TGCGCCAGCAGCCAAGCCGGACACTCTTACACTGAAGCTTTCTTT. V is TRBV4-3 and J is TRBJ1-1; TRBD1 is a possible D gene (5 bases). This CDR3 is 15 amino acids long. V was shortened by 1 base and J by 3 bases, with 12 bases between the two germline ends. Germline V gene data show CDR1 as LGHNA and CDR2 as YSLEER.